The sequence of this T cell receptor beta chain was determined in a study of blood T cell repertoires in COVID-19. Study overall: T cells, B-cell-depleted T cells, or PBMCs supplied cDNA or gDNA.

CDR1 SNHLY and CDR2 FYNNEI come from the germline V gene. This CDR3 has 14 residues. Deletions cut 6 bases from V and 1 base from J, with 12 bases between. Only a few counts were recorded for this clone. As handled by the study authors: The authors estimated nucleated cell counts from reference gene primer amplification. Clones were read by immunoSEQ multiplex PCR, and TCRdb kept only the in-frame ones, dropping some. The DNA was the basis for D and trimming; V, J and clone size are from that table. The table has about 440,000 clones, roughly 89% seen once. The sequencing sample was made of peripheral blood. The receptor was isolated from a woman aged 25 to 39 with acute or convalescent COVID-19. This chain connects TRBV2 to TRBJ1-1; weak D call: TRBD1 (5 bases). In DNA form, the CDR3 reads TGTGCCAGCAGGGGGGGACGGGCGAACACTGAAGCTTTCTTT. Its translation is CASRGGRANTEAFF.